The subject of this entry is one T cell receptor beta chain. V lost 4 bases and J 2 bases, leaving 15 bases between the germline ends. CDR1 SGHAT and CDR2 FQDESV come from the germline V gene (reference sequence). The CDR3 runs to 15 residues. An input of about 0.5 to 1 ug of RNA was subjected to reverse transcription using random hexamers. Each CDR3 protein is one row after TCRdb ran MiXCR on the immunoSEQ multiplex PCR reads. The repertoire consists of about 300,000 distinct CDR3 sequences, with roughly nine tenths occurring once and the leading ten covering over 0.065%. These data originate in a study of CD8 T cells in Susac syndrome.

The chain combines TRBV11-1 with TRBJ2-7; D gene ambiguous. The receptor comes from a human donor with multiple sclerosis. The source material was CD4+ T cells from PBMCs. CDR3 region: CASSSAQVPPYEQYF. The DNA for the CDR3 is TGTGCCAGCAGCTCCGCGCAGGTCCCCCCCTACGAGCAGTACTTC.